The clone carrying this T cell receptor beta chain was seen more than once but under ten times. Antigen unknown. This sample was included in a study of OX40 agonist ivuxolimab in advanced cancers. Study results and limitations: The study found that CD8+ T cells averaged more expanded clones than CD4+.

Method: immunoSEQ multiplex PCR; TCRdb's copy keeps in-frame clones and lacks some. The data show about 83,000 clones, with approximately 90% seen just once and 0.72% held by the top ten. The sequence came from an adult with an advanced solid tumor such as melanoma, head and neck, liver or kidney cancer. This material consisted of CD4+ or CD8+ T cells sorted from blood, taken in a trial of the OX40 agonist ivuxolimab.

The CDR3 bases are TGTGCCATCAGTGAGCCACCTTCGACAGGGGGACGGACCTATGGCTACACCTTC. This codes for CAISEPPSTGGRTYGYTF. This chain connects TRBV10-3 to TRBJ1-2, with 9 bases that match TRBD1. The germline gives CDR1 ENHRY, CDR2 SYGVKD. Germline trimming cut 2 bases from V and 4 bases from J; bases unmatched to any gene: 14. This CDR3 is 18 amino acids long.